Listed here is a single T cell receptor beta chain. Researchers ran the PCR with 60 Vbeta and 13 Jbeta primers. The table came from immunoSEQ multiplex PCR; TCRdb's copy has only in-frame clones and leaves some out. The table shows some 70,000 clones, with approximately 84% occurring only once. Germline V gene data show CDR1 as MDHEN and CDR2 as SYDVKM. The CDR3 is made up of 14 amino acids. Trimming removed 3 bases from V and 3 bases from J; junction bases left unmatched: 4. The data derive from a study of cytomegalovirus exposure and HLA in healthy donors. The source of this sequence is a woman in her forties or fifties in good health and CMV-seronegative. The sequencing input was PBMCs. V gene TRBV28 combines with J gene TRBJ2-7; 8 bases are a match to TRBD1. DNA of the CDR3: TGTGCCAGCAGTTTGGACAGGGAAGTCTACGAGCAGTACTTC. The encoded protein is CASSLDREVYEQYF.